These 27 T cell receptor beta chains share one sample of origin, sequenced in a study of CD8+ T cells in alopecia areata. Documented treatment: oral pan-JAK inhibitor, 5-10 mg twice daily. RNA was extracted and reverse transcribed into cDNA as the sequencing template. TCRdb's copy holds only in-frame clones and misses some; the assay was immunoSEQ multiplex PCR. Here the sample spans some 220,000 clones, more than 45% being singletons. The sample consisted of CD4+ T cells sorted from blood, taken at week 4, from a patient treated with tofacitinib. The source of these receptors is a human donor with alopecia areata.

J is TRBJ1-1 and V is TRBV29-1; D may be TRBD1 (5 bases). The V and J ends lost 5 bases and 0 bases respectively, with 10 bases between them. Germline V CDR1 and CDR2: SQVTM, ANQGSEA. The CDR3 totals 13 residues. CDR3 in amino acids: CSVTTVLNTEAFF. Here the CDR3 DNA reads TGCAGCGTTACGACAGTCTTGAACACTGAAGCTTTCTTT.

As to this clone: In the same sample, other DNA sequences code for this CDR3. The chain combines TRBV29-1 with TRBJ1-2; D is unclear. The V gene lost 2 bases and the J gene lost 4 bases, with 5 bases spanning the gap. The V gene's germline CDR1 is SQVTM and CDR2 ANQGSEA. The CDR3 has 11 amino acids. CDR3 in amino acids: CSVESSYGYTF. CDR3 DNA: TGCAGCGTTGAAAGCTCCTATGGCTACACCTTC.

V usage is TRBV29-1 and J usage is TRBJ2-1; D is possibly TRBD1 (5 bases). There are 13 residues in the CDR3. Germline V gives CDR1 SQVTM, CDR2 ANQGSEA. Deletions cut 3 bases from V and 1 base from J, with 7 bases between. The CDR3 spells CSVDPGSYNEQFF. The CDR3 DNA reads as TGCAGCGTTGACCCAGGGTCCTACAATGAGCAGTTCTTC.

The chain uses TRBV7-2 and TRBJ2-2, with a tentative D call TRBD1 (6 bases). This CDR3 contains 15 residues. Germline V gene sequence: CDR1 SGHTA, CDR2 FQGNSA. V shed 5 bases and J shed 7 bases, with 17 bases lying between them. As DNA, the CDR3 is TGTGCCAGCAGCCCACCAGGGGCGTATCTCGGGGAGCTGTTTTTT. This encodes CASSPPGAYLGELFF.

This clone has just a few counts. The V call is TRBV6-1, the J call TRBJ2-7, with 7 nucleotides matching TRBD1. CDR3 length equals 13 residues. CDR1 is MNHNS, CDR2 SASEGT, per germline. Germline trimming cut 6 bases from V and 2 bases from J; bases unmatched to any gene: 4. The chain's CDR3 is CASSRDRTYEQYF. CDR3 in DNA: TGTGCCAGCAGCCGGGACAGAACCTACGAGCAGTACTTC.

V gene TRBV30 combines with J gene TRBJ2-5, with D possibly being TRBD1 or TRBD2 (5 bases each). The CDR3 spans 17 residues. The V end was cut by 0 bases, the J end by 7 bases, with 24 bases between. Germline lookup yields CDR1 GTSNPN and CDR2 SVGIG (reference sequence). In nucleotides, the CDR3 is TGTGCCTGGAGTGTGATTGTGGGGGAACGAAAAATGGGGACCCAGTACTTC. Protein: CAWSVIVGERKMGTQYF.

The chain joins TRBV20-1 to TRBJ2-1; D is perhaps TRBD1 (6 bases). Germline V gene lookup returns CDR1 DFQATT and CDR2 SNEGSKA (reference sequence). Deletions cut 7 bases from V and 8 bases from J, with 12 bases between. CDR3 size: 11 residues. The CDR3 nucleotides read TGCAGTGGCCCCAGGGGCGATGAGCAGTTCTTC. Amino acids: CSGPRGDEQFF.

This clone was seen more than once but under ten times. The chain links TRBV21-1 to TRBJ1-5; TRBD1 is taken as the D call from the table, unchecked against the DNA. TRBV21-1 is shown as a pseudogene. The CDR3 extends over 13 amino acids. The CDR3 sequence is CASNKQVPQPQHF. The CDR3 coding sequence is TGTGCCAGCAACAAACAGGTTCCTCAGCCCCAGCATTTT.

This sequence joins TRBV9 and TRBJ2-5, with unresolved D. The CDR3 extends over 15 amino acids. V lost 1 base to trimming and J lost 4 bases, with 14 bases between them. CDR1 and CDR2 (germline): SGDLS, YYNGEE. This CDR3 is CASSVTDERAETQYF. CDR3 DNA: TGTGCCAGCAGCGTAACGGACGAGCGAGCAGAGACCCAGTACTTC.

The chain is built from TRBV7-6 and TRBJ1-1; D is perhaps TRBD1 (6 bases). The CDR3 has 14 amino acids. The V end lost 5 bases, the J end lost 4 bases, and 14 bases lay between the germline ends. The germline CDR1 and CDR2 sequences are SGHVS and FNYEAQ. The CDR3 DNA sequence: TGTGCCAGCAGCGAAATAGGGGGTGCCACTGAAGCTTTCTTT. Translating gives CASSEIGGATEAFF.

This chain connects TRBV4-2 to TRBJ2-3, with no clear D. This CDR3 region has 14 residues. Between the trimmed V and J ends, which lost 0 bases and 1 base, there was a span of 5 bases. Germline loops: CDR1 LGHNA, CDR2 YNFKEQ. DNA for the CDR3: TGTGCCAGCAGCCAAGATCGGGGCACAGATACGCAGTATTTT. Translation gives CASSQDRGTDTQYF.

The sample holds a few counts of this clone. V gene TRBV4-1 combines with J gene TRBJ2-2; 9 nucleotides align to TRBD1. Germline lookup yields CDR1 MGHRA and CDR2 YSYEKL. The CDR3 totals 12 residues. The ends lost 4 bases at V and 13 bases at J; junction bases unmatched: 4. The CDR3 reads CASSRTGGALFF. The CDR3 DNA follows: TGCGCCAGCAGCCGTACAGGGGGCGCGCTGTTTTTT.

The chain joins TRBV4-3 to TRBJ2-1; 7 bases fit TRBD2. Germline CDR1 and CDR2: LGHNA and YSLEER. With 0 bases clipped from V and 1 base from J, the junction kept 3 bases outside the gene matches. This CDR3 is built from 16 residues. Written as DNA, the CDR3 is TGCGCCAGCAGCCAAGAACCTAGCGGATCCTACAATGAGCAGTTCTTC. As protein: CASSQEPSGSYNEQFF.

This clone appeared a few times. The chain recombines TRBV4-3 with TRBJ1-1, with D tentatively TRBD1 (5 bases). V dropped 6 bases and J dropped 0 bases, with 14 bases sitting between them. Germline CDR1 reads LGHNA; CDR2 reads YSLEER. This CDR3 region has 15 residues. As DNA, the CDR3 is TGCGCCAGCAGACCCGGGGACGTACTGAACACTGAAGCTTTCTTT. Residues: CASRPGDVLNTEAFF.

With regard to this clone: A junction boundary mismatches the germline segment, possibly from a read error. This chain connects TRBV7-2 to TRBJ1-6; 7 bases map to TRBD1. CDR1 and CDR2 from the germline V gene are SGHTA and FQGNSA. CDR3 size: 14 residues. CDR3: CASSAQGYSSPLHF. The CDR3, as DNA: TGTGCCAGCAGCGCACAGGGGTATAGTTCACCCCTCCACTTT. Full variable domain (remainder filled in from reference TRBV7-2 and TRBJ1-6): GAGVSQSPSNKVTEKGKDVELRCDPISGHTALYWYRQSLGQGLEFLIYFQGNSAPDKSGLPSDRFSAERTGGSVSTLTIQRTQQEDSAVYLCASSAQGYSSPLHFGNGTRLTVT.

There are a few counts of this clone. V gene TRBV4-3 combines with J gene TRBJ1-4; D is uncertain. Germline values: CDR1 LGHNA, CDR2 YSLEER. V gave up 1 base and J gave up 8 bases, with 8 bases separating them. There are 13 residues in the CDR3. The CDR3 is CASSQAAGEKLFF. The DNA for the CDR3 is TGCGCCAGCAGCCAAGCGGCGGGCGAAAAACTGTTTTTT.

The chain employs TRBV30 and TRBJ1-1; D is possibly TRBD1 (6 bases). CDR1 and CDR2 (germline): GTSNPN, SVGIG (reference sequence). Trimming removed 2 bases at V and 11 bases at J, with 18 bases between. The CDR3 consists of 13 residues. CDR3 nucleotides: TGTGCCTGGAGTCAGCGCAACAAGGACAGCGCTTTCTTT. This codes for CAWSQRNKDSAFF.

The CDR3: CSVYMDGETQYF. CDR3 DNA: TGCAGCGTGTACATGGACGGAGAGACCCAGTACTTC. The chain uses TRBV29-1 and TRBJ2-5; D not certain. The germline gives CDR1 SQVTM, CDR2 ANQGSEA. CDR3 length: 12 residues. Trimming pared 6 bases from V and 4 bases from J, leaving 12 bases between.

V usage is TRBV5-1 and J usage is TRBJ2-5; 9 bases agree with TRBD1. The CDR3 sequence is 14 residues long. V gave up 4 bases and J gave up 5 bases; unmatched junction bases: 6. The germline gives CDR1 SGHRS, CDR2 YFSETQ. The DNA for the CDR3 is TGCGCCAGCAGCCTAGACAGGGGGTACGAGACCCAGTACTTC. Its protein product is CASSLDRGYETQYF. Filled out from reference TRBV5-1 and TRBJ2-5, the complete variable domain reads KAGVTQTPRYLIKTRGQQVTLSCSPISGHRSVSWYQQTPGQGLQFLFEYFSETQRNKGNFPGRFSGRQFSNSRSEMNVSTLELGDSALYLCASSLDRGYETQYFGPGTRLLVL.

The chain has TRBV30 and TRBJ1-2; a possible D gene is TRBD1 (6 bases). Deletions cut 0 bases from V and 6 bases from J, with 8 bases between. Germline CDR1 GTSNPN, CDR2 SVGIG (reference sequence). This CDR3 contains 12 residues. As DNA, the CDR3 is TGTGCCTGGAGTGTCGGGGGCGATGGCTACACCTTC. Amino acids: CAWSVGGDGYTF.

The rearrangement links TRBV11-2 to TRBJ1-5; weak D call: TRBD1 (5 bases). This CDR3 contains 13 residues. V gave up 5 bases and J gave up 5 bases, with 10 bases separating them. Germline CDR1 is SGHAT and CDR2 is FQNNGV. This CDR3 reads CASSLGEDQPQHF. For the CDR3, the DNA is TGTGCCAGCAGCCTGGGGGAGGATCAGCCCCAGCATTTT.

CDR3 bases: TGTGCCTGGCTCCCCCCACACGGGGCCGTGAGCACAGATACGCAGTATTTT. Protein product: CAWLPPHGAVSTDTQYF. The rearrangement links TRBV30 to TRBJ2-3; D is tentatively TRBD1 or TRBD2 (5 bases each). CDR1 is GTSNPN and CDR2 is SVGIG in the germline V gene (reference sequence). The CDR3 runs to 17 residues. V was trimmed by 5 bases and J by 0 bases, leaving 21 bases between them.

The sample holds one count of this clone. This chain connects TRBV30 to TRBJ1-5; D unclear. The CDR3 spans 13 residues. Trimming stripped 2 bases from V and 7 bases from J, with 12 bases between. The germline V gene has CDR1 GTSNPN and CDR2 SVGIG (reference sequence). DNA for the CDR3: TGTGCCTGGAGTCCGGAGGGTTTACAGCCCCAGCATTTT. Translating gives CAWSPEGLQPQHF.

V and J are TRBV11-2 and TRBJ2-1; maybe TRBD2 (5 bases). The ends were cut back, 5 bases at V and 5 bases at J, with 10 bases in the middle. Germline V lookup: CDR1 SGHAT, CDR2 FQNNGV. This CDR3 has 13 amino acids. This chain's CDR3 is CASSPSGNNEQFF. The CDR3 DNA reads TGTGCCAGCAGCCCGAGCGGTAACAATGAGCAGTTCTTC.

The V gene is TRBV6-1, the J gene TRBJ1-5, with a weak D call TRBD1 (5 bases). Deletions cut 5 bases from V and 7 bases from J, with 18 bases between. This CDR3 is built from 15 residues. Germline loops: CDR1 MNHNS, CDR2 SASEGT. CDR3 region: CASSHGTSWQQPQHF. CDR3 bases: TGTGCCAGCAGTCATGGGACGTCTTGGCAACAGCCCCAGCATTTT.

The chain links TRBV7-9 to TRBJ1-2; D remains ambiguous. Trimming stripped 1 base from V and 2 bases from J, with 8 bases between. This CDR3 has 14 residues. Per germline, CDR1 SEHNR and CDR2 FQNEAQ (reference sequence). The CDR3 loop is CASSLDRRNYGYTF. The CDR3 coding sequence is TGTGCCAGCAGCTTAGATCGCAGAAACTATGGCTACACCTTC.

There are a few counts of this clone. This sequence joins TRBV29-1 and TRBJ2-1; TRBD2 matches 7 bases. V was clipped by 7 bases and J by 4 bases; unmatched bases: 19. The CDR3 length is 17 residues. Germline CDR1 is SQVTM and CDR2 is ANQGSEA. CDR3 sequence reads: CSANSGERGVQYNEQFF. For the CDR3, the DNA is TGCAGCGCCAACTCGGGGGAGCGGGGAGTACAATACAATGAGCAGTTCTTC.